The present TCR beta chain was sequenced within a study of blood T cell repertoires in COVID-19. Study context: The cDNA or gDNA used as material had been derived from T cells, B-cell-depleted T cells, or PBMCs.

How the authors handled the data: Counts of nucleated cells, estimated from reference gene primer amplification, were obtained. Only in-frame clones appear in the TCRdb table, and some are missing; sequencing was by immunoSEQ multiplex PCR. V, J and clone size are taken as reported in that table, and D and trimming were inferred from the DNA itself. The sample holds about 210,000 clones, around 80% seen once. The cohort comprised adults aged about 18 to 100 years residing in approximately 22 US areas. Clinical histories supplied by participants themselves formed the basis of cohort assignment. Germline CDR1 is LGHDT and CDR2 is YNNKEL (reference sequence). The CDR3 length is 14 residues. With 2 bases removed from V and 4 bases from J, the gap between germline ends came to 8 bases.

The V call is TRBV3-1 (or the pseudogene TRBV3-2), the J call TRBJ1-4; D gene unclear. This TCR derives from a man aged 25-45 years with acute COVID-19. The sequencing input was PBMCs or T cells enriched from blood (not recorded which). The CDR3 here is CASSQRDNNEKLFF. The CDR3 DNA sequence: TGTGCCAGCAGCCAACGGGATAATAATGAAAAACTGTTTTTT.